A single sample gave rise to the 11 T cell receptor beta chains below, sequenced in a study of shared T cell receptors in the human thymus. The protocol was immunoSEQ multiplex PCR, while the TCRdb copy is restricted to in-frame clones and leaves out a portion. This repertoire shows a few hundred thousand clones, roughly 94% found once; its top ten account for 0.015% to 0.025%. Input material: thymocytes. Receptors were obtained from a human donor.

This rearrangement joins TRBV15 to TRBJ2-5, with D perhaps TRBD1 or TRBD2 (5 bases each). Deletions cut 5 bases from V and 0 bases from J, with 19 bases between. Looked up from germline, CDR1 is LNHNV and CDR2 is YYDKDF (reference sequence). This CDR3 comprises 17 residues. As DNA, the CDR3 is TGTGCCACCAGCTGGGGAGAGGCAGGGTGGAACCAAGAGACCCAGTACTTC. This gives the protein CATSWGEAGWNQETQYF.

CDR3 sequence reads: CSVEMVYRGLGNTQYF. DNA for the CDR3: TGCAGCGTTGAGATGGTGTACAGGGGGCTAGGAAATACGCAGTATTTT. V and J are TRBV29-1 and TRBJ2-3; 9 bases fit TRBD1. Trimming removed 3 bases from V and 7 bases from J; junction bases left unmatched: 14. Germline loops: CDR1 SQVTM, CDR2 ANQGSEA. The CDR3 has 16 residues.

The V and J genes are TRBV28 and TRBJ2-1, with 10 positions matching TRBD1. Germline loops: CDR1 MDHEN, CDR2 SYDVKM. Trimming at V came to 8 bases and at J to 4 bases, leaving 2 bases not matched to a gene. The CDR3 spans 13 residues. CDR3 DNA sequence: TGTGCCAGCCGGGACAGGGGTTACAATGAGCAGTTCTTC. It specifies CASRDRGYNEQFF.

The chain carries TRBV5-1 and TRBJ2-5; 7 bases line up with TRBD1. The ends lost 2 bases at V and 4 bases at J; junction bases unmatched: 11. Germline-derived CDR1 and CDR2 are SGHRS and YFSETQ. The CDR3 covers 16 residues. CDR3 sequence reads: CASSFSPRQGGETQYF. The CDR3 DNA follows: TGCGCCAGCAGCTTTTCTCCCCGACAGGGCGGAGAGACCCAGTACTTC.

The V and J genes are TRBV6-5 and TRBJ2-1; 12 bases are shared with TRBD2. The J segment lost 7 bases and the V segment lost 6 bases, leaving 7 bases of the junction unmatched. Germline V gives CDR1 MNHEY, CDR2 SVGAGI. The CDR3 runs 15 residues. CDR3 nucleotides: TGTGCCAGCAGCGTCCTAGCGGGAGGGTTTAATGAGCAGTTCTTC. It is translated as CASSVLAGGFNEQFF.

The chain carries TRBV14 and TRBJ1-2; D unclear. This CDR3 spans 13 amino acids. CDR1 is SGHDN and CDR2 is FVKESK in the germline V gene. V lost 2 bases and J lost 2, with 6 bases in between. The CDR3 region is CASSQLDNYGYTF. CDR3 bases: TGTGCCAGCAGCCAACTGGACAACTATGGCTACACCTTC.

This chain joins TRBV19 and TRBJ2-7, with D tentatively TRBD1 (5 bases). Germline V lookup: CDR1 LNHDA, CDR2 SQIVND (reference sequence). Trimming removed 5 bases at V and 4 bases at J, with 21 bases between. CDR3 length equals 16 residues. CDR3 protein: CASSPTRQGGFYEQYF. The CDR3 nucleotides read TGTGCCAGTAGTCCCACTCGGCAGGGTGGGTTTTACGAGCAGTACTTC.

This clone was counted only a few times. V usage is TRBV7-3 and J usage is TRBJ2-1; TRBD1 is a possible D gene (6 bases). The CDR3 loop spans 16 amino acids. Trimming cost V 5 bases and J 6 bases, with 20 bases left between them. Germline lookup yields CDR1 SGHTA and CDR2 FQGTGA. The CDR3 nucleotides are TGTGCCAGCAGCACAACGACGGGACAAGGCGCCAATGAGCAGTTCTTC. It specifies CASSTTTGQGANEQFF. Full variable domain (rest looked up from reference TRBV7-3 and TRBJ2-1): GAGVSQTPSNKVTEKGKYVELRCDPISGHTALYWYRQSLGQGPEFLIYFQGTGAADDSGLPNDRFFAVRPEGSVSTLKIQRTERGDSAVYLCASSTTTGQGANEQFFGPGTRLTVL.

This clone was detected once. This chain uses TRBV14 with TRBJ2-6; D remains unclear. From germline, CDR1 is SGHDN and CDR2 FVKESK. V was clipped by 0 bases and J by 4 bases, with 19 bases between them. This CDR3 region has 19 residues. For the CDR3, the DNA is TGTGCCAGCAGCCAAGATGAAATGGGCTCCATGGCCGGGGCCAACGTCCTGACTTTC. It yields the protein CASSQDEMGSMAGANVLTF.

This clone was observed a single time. The chain uses TRBV5-6 and TRBJ2-1, with D possibly being TRBD2 (6 bases). The CDR3 extends over 13 amino acids. Germline-derived CDR1 and CDR2 are SGHDT and YYEEEE. V lost 9 bases and J 8 bases, leaving 18 bases between the germline ends. The CDR3 nucleotides are TGTGCCACCTGGAGGGGCAGGTTTTATGAGCAGTTCTTC. Residues: CATWRGRFYEQFF.

This chain connects TRBV28 to TRBJ2-4, with 7 bases lining up with TRBD2. This CDR3 comprises 14 residues. The ends lost 6 bases at V and 0 bases at J; junction bases unmatched: 2. CDR1 is MDHEN and CDR2 is SYDVKM in the germline V gene. As DNA, the CDR3 is TGTGCCAGCAGCTTAGCGGGAGCCAAAAACATTCAGTACTTC. Translating gives CASSLAGAKNIQYF.